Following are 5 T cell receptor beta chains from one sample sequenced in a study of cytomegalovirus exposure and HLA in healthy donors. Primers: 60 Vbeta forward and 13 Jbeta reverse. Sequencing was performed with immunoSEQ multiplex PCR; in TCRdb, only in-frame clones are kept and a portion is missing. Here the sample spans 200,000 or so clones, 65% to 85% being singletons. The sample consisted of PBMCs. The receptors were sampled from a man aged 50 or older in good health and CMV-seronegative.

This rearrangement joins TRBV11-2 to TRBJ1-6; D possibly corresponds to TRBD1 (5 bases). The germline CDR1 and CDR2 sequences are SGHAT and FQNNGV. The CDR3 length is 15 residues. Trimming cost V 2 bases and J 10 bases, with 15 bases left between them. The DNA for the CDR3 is TGTGCCAGCAGCTTAATTATGGGGGGTCCCTCACCCCTCCACTTT. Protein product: CASSLIMGGPSPLHF.

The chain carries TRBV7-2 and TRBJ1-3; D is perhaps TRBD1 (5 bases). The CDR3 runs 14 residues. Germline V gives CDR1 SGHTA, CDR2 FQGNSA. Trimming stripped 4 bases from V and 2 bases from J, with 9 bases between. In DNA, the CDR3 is TGTGCCAGCAGCTCGGGACTGACTGGAAACACCATATATTTT. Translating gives CASSSGLTGNTIYF.

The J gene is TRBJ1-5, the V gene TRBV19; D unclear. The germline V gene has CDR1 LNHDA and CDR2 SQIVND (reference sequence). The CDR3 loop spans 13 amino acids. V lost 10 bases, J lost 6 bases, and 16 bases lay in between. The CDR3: CATSAPGLQPQHF. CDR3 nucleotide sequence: TGTGCCACCAGCGCCCCAGGACTTCAGCCCCAGCATTTT.

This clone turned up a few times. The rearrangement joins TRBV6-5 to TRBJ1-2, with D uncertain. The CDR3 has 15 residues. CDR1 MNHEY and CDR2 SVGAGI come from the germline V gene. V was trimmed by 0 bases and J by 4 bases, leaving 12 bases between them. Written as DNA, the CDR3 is TGTGCCAGCAGTTACTCGCCGGGTCAGAGCTATGGCTACACCTTC. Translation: CASSYSPGQSYGYTF.

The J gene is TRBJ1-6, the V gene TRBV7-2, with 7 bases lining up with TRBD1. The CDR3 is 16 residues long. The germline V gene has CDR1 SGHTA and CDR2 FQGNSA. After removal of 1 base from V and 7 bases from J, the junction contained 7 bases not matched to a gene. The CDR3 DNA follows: TGTGCCAGCAGCTTAGTGGGGACAGTACGAAATTCACCCCTCCACTTT. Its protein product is CASSLVGTVRNSPLHF.